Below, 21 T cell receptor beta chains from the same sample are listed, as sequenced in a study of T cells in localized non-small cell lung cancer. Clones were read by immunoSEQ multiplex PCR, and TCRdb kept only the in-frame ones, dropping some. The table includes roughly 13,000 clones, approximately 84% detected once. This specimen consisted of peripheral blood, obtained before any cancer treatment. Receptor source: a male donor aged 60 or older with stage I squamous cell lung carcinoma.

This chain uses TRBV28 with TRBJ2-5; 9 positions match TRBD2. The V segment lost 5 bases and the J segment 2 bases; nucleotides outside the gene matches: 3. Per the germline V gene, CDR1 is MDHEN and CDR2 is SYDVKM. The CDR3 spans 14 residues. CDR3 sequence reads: CASSTLAGQETQYF. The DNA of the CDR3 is TGTGCCAGCAGTACACTAGCGGGTCAAGAGACCCAGTACTTC. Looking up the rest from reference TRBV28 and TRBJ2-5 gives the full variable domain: DVKVTQSSRYLVKRTGEKVFLECVQDMDHENMFWYRQDPGLGLRLIYFSYDVKMKEKGDIPEGYSVSREKKERFSLILESASTNQTSMYLCASSTLAGQETQYFGPGTRLLVL.

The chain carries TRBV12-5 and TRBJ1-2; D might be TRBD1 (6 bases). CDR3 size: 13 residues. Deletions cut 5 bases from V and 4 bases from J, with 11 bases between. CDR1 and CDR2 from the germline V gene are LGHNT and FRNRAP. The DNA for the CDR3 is TGTGCTAGTGGTGAGATAGGGGGCTATGGCTACACCTTC. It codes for CASGEIGGYGYTF. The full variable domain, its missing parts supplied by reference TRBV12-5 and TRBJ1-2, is DARVTQTPRHKVTEMGQEVTMRCQPILGHNTVFWYRQTMMQGLELLAYFRNRAPLDDSGMPKDRFSAEMPDATLATLKIQPSEPRDSAVYFCASGEIGGYGYTFGSGTRLTVV.

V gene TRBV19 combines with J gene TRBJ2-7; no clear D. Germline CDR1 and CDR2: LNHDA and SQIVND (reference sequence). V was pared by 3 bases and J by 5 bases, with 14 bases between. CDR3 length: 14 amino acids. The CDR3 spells CASSMMGVLHEQYF. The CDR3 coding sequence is TGTGCCAGTAGTATGATGGGTGTTCTGCACGAGCAGTACTTC.

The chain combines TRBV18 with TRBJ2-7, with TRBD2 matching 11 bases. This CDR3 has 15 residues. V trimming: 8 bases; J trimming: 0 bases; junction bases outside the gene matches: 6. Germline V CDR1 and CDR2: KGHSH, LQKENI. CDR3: CASAQTSGNSYEQYF. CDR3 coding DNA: TGTGCCAGCGCCCAGACTAGCGGGAACTCCTACGAGCAGTACTTC.

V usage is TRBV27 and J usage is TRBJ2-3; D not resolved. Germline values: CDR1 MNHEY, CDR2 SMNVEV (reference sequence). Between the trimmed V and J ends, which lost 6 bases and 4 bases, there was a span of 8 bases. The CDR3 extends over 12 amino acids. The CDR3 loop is CASSPTSDTQYF. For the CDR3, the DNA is TGTGCCAGCAGCCCCACTTCAGATACGCAGTATTTT.

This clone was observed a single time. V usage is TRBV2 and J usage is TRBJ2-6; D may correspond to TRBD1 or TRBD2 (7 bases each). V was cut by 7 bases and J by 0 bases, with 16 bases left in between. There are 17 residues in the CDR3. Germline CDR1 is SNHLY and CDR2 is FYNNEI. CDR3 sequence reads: CASTGGQTSSGANVLTF. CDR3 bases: TGTGCCAGCACGGGGGGACAGACTAGCTCTGGGGCCAACGTCCTGACTTTC.

The CDR3 region has the DNA TGTGCCAGCAGGGGCCCTGTAGCGGGAGAACGGGGACAAGAGACCCAGTACTTC. Translated: CASRGPVAGERGQETQYF. The chain is built from TRBV7-9 and TRBJ2-5, with 9 positions matching TRBD2. Unmatched junction bases numbered 16, after V lost 6 bases and J lost 2 bases. The length of the CDR3 is 18 residues. Germline V gene lookup returns CDR1 SEHNR and CDR2 FQNEAQ (reference sequence).

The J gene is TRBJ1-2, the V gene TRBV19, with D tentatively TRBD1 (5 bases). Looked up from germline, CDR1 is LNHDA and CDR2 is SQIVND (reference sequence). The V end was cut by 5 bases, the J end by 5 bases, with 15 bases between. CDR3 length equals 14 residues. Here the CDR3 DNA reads TGTGCCAGTAGTTTGCAGGGTGGATTTTATGGCTACACCTTC. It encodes CASSLQGGFYGYTF.

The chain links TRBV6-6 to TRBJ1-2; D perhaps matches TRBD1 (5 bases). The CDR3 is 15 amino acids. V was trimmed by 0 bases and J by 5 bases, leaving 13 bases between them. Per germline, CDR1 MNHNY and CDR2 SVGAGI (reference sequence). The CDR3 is CASSYSQGLWYGYTF. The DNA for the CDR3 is TGTGCCAGCAGTTACTCGCAGGGTCTATGGTATGGCTACACCTTC.

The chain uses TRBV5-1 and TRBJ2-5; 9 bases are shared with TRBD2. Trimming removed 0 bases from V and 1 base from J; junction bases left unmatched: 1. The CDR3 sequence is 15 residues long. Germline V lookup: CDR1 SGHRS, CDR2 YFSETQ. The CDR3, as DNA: TGCGCCAGCAGCTTGGAGGGACTAGCCCAAGAGACCCAGTACTTC. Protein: CASSLEGLAQETQYF.

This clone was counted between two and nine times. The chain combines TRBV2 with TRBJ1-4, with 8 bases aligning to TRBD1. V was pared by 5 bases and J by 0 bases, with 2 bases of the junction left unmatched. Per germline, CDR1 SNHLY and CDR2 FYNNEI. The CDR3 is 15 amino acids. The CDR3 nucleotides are TGTGCCAGCAGTCTGACAGGGGCAACTAATGAAAAACTGTTTTTT. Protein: CASSLTGATNEKLFF.

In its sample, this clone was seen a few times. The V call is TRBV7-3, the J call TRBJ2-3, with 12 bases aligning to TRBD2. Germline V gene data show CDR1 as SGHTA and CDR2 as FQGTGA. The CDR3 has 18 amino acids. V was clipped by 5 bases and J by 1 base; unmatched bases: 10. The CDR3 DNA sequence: TGTGCCAGCAGCCCCCGACTAGCGGGAGTGGGTGGCACAGATACGCAGTATTTT. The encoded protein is CASSPRLAGVGGTDTQYF.

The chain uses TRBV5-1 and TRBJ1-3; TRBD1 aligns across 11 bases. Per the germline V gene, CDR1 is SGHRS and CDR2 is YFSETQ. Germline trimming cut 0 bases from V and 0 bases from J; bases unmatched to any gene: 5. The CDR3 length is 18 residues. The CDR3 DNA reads TGCGCCAGCAGCTTGGGTGGACAGGGGGCTCGCTCTGGAAACACCATATATTTT. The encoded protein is CASSLGGQGARSGNTIYF.

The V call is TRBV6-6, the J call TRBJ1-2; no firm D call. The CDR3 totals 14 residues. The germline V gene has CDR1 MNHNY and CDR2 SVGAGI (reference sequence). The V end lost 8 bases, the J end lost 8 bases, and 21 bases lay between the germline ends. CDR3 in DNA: TGTGCCAGCCGGAGACCAGGCAGGCCCGAGGGCTACACCTTC. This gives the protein CASRRPGRPEGYTF.

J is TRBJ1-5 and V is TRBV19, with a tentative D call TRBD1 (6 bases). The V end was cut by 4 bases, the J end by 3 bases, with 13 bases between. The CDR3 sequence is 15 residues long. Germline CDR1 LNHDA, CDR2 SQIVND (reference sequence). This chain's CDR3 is CASSTTGTHNQPQHF. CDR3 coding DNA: TGTGCCAGTAGTACGACCGGGACACACAATCAGCCCCAGCATTTT.

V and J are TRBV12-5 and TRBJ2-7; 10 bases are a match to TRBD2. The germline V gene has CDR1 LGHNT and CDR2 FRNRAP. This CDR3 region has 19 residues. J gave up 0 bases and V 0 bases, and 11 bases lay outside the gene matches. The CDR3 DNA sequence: TGTGCTAGTGGTTTGGTCCCTTCAAGACTAGCGGGTAGCTCCTACGAGCAGTACTTC. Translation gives CASGLVPSRLAGSSYEQYF. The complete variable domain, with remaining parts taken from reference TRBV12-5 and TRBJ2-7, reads DARVTQTPRHKVTEMGQEVTMRCQPILGHNTVFWYRQTMMQGLELLAYFRNRAPLDDSGMPKDRFSAEMPDATLATLKIQPSEPRDSAVYFCASGLVPSRLAGSSYEQYFGPGTRLTVT.

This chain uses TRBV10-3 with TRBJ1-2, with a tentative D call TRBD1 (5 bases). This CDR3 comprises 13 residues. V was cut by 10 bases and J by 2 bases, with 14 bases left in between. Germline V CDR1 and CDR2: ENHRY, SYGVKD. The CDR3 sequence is CASFAGANYGYTF. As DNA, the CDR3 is TGTGCCAGCTTCGCTGGGGCCAACTATGGCTACACCTTC.

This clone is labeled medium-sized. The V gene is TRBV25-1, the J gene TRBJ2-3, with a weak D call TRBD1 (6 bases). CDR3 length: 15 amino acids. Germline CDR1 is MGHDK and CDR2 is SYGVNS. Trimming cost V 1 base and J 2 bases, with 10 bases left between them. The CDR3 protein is CASSELQGHTDTQYF. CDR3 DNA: TGTGCCAGCAGTGAATTACAGGGCCACACAGATACGCAGTATTTT.

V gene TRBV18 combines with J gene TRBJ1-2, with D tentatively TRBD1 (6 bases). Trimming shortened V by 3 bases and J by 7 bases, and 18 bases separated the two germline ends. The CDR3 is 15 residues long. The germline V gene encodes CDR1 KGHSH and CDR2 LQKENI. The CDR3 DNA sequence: TGTGCCAGCTCACCCGGGGGCGCCGACCTATTTGGCTACACCTTC. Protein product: CASSPGGADLFGYTF.

The DNA for the CDR3 is TGCGCCAGCAGCTGGGAAGGGAGAGCGGAGACCCAGTACTTC. Translating gives CASSWEGRAETQYF. The rearrangement joins TRBV5-1 to TRBJ2-5; D possibly corresponds to TRBD2 (5 bases). Germline CDR1 reads SGHRS; CDR2 reads YFSETQ. The CDR3 runs to 14 residues. V lost 3 bases, J lost 5 bases, and 14 bases lay in between.

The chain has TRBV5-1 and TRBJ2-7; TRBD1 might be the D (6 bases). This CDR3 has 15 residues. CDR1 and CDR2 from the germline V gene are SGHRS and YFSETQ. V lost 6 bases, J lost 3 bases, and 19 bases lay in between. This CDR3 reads CASTKAGTNVYEQYF. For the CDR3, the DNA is TGCGCCAGCACTAAAGCCGGGACAAACGTCTACGAGCAGTACTTC.